This T cell receptor beta chain was profiled in a study of T cells expressing NK-cell markers. TCRdb re-called the 5' RACE reads and catalogs CDR3 proteins one per entry, DNA excluded. Its clone listing holds about 260,000 distinct CDR3 sequences. There are 11 residues in the CDR3. CDR1 and CDR2 from the germline V gene are SQVTM and ANQGSEA. Material: blood T cells: a sorted CD56 or NKG2C T cell subset, CD4+ or CD8+ T cells, or bulk PBMC T cells (not recorded which). The chain recombines TRBV29-1 with TRBJ2-1. The sequence derives from a man aged 18 to 29 in good health. The CDR3 region is CSVSQRGEQFF.